Following are 10 T cell receptor beta chains from one sample sequenced in a study of blood T cell repertoires in COVID-19. Assay used: immunoSEQ multiplex PCR; TCRdb lists only in-frame clones, some missing. The profile shows roughly 280,000 clones, approximately 86% of them singletons. Sequences were obtained from peripheral blood. These receptor sequences come from a man between 25 and 39 years old with active or convalescent COVID-19.

This chain connects TRBV11-2 to TRBJ2-7; D is perhaps TRBD2 (6 bases). Germline V gives CDR1 SGHAT, CDR2 FQNNGV. The CDR3 is made up of 12 amino acids. Trimming removed 5 bases from V and 7 bases from J, with 12 bases in between. The CDR3 DNA reads as TGTGCCAGCAGCCCCACCGGGAGTGAGCAGTACTTC. It is translated as CASSPTGSEQYF.

The gene calls are TRBV12-5 and TRBJ1-5; D is ambiguous. V shed 4 bases and J shed 2 bases, with 9 bases lying between them. The CDR3 spans 14 residues. Germline loops: CDR1 LGHNT, CDR2 FRNRAP. The CDR3 is CASGWGGGNQPQHF. The CDR3 DNA reads TGTGCTAGTGGTTGGGGAGGCGGCAATCAGCCCCAGCATTTT.

J is TRBJ2-3 and V is TRBV6-1; 8 nucleotides agree with TRBD2. The CDR3 totals 16 residues. CDR1 and CDR2 from the germline V gene are MNHNS and SASEGT. V dropped 0 bases and J dropped 2; count of bases not matched to a gene: 4. The CDR3 DNA sequence: TGTGCCAGCAGTGAAGCCTCGGGGGGGGTCACAGATACGCAGTATTTT. Translated: CASSEASGGVTDTQYF.

The chain couples TRBV27 to TRBJ2-7; tentative D call: TRBD1 (6 bases). CDR1 MNHEY and CDR2 SMNVEV come from the germline V gene (reference sequence). Trimming cost V 7 bases and J 1 base, with 11 bases left between them. The CDR3 has 13 amino acids. The CDR3 DNA follows: TGTGCCAGCAACTCTGGACAGTCCTACGAGCAGTACTTC. It codes for CASNSGQSYEQYF.

The chain combines TRBV12-3 or TRBV12-4 with TRBJ2-2; 7 nucleotides line up with TRBD1. The CDR3 is 13 amino acids. V shed 5 bases and J 6 bases; nucleotides not matched to a gene: 3. CDR3 sequence: CASSRGRSGELFF. CDR3 in DNA: TGTGCCAGCAGTAGGGGGCGGTCCGGGGAGCTGTTTTTT.

The chain is built from TRBV13 and TRBJ1-2; 9 bases align to TRBD1. The CDR3 spans 15 residues. The J segment lost 5 bases and the V segment lost 5 bases, leaving 9 bases of the junction unmatched. In germline, CDR1 is PRHDT, CDR2 FYEKMQ (reference sequence). The DNA for the CDR3 is TGTGCCAGCAGCCCCGGGACAGGGAGGCGGTATGGCTACACCTTC. Its translation is CASSPGTGRRYGYTF. The whole variable domain, remainder taken from reference TRBV13 and TRBJ1-2, is AAGVIQSPRHLIKEKRETATLKCYPIPRHDTVYWYQQGPGQDPQFLISFYEKMQSDKGSIPDRFSAQQFSDYHSELNMSSLELGDSALYFCASSPGTGRRYGYTFGSGTRLTVV.

The sample holds many counts of this clone. The chain is built from TRBV7-9 and TRBJ2-1; 7 bases map to TRBD2. With 5 bases clipped from V and 5 bases from J, the junction kept 6 bases outside the gene matches. The CDR3 has 14 amino acids. The germline gives CDR1 SEHNR, CDR2 FQNEAQ (reference sequence). The CDR3 DNA reads as TGTGCCAGCAGCCCTCGGACTAGGAACAATGAGCAGTTCTTC. Its translation: CASSPRTRNNEQFF.

In its sample, this clone was seen once. The V and J genes are TRBV29-1 and TRBJ1-5; weak D call: TRBD1 (6 bases). Germline loops: CDR1 SQVTM, CDR2 ANQGSEA. V lost 6 bases, J lost 4 bases, and 16 bases lay in between. CDR3 size: 14 residues. The CDR3 nucleotides are TGCAGCGTCGCGAGCCGGGACAAGAATCAGCCCCAGCATTTT. Protein: CSVASRDKNQPQHF.

The rearrangement joins TRBV14 to TRBJ2-2; tentatively, D is TRBD2 (5 bases). V was pared by 4 bases and J by 6 bases, with 9 bases between. Germline values: CDR1 SGHDN, CDR2 FVKESK. CDR3 size: 13 residues. CDR3 nucleotides: TGTGCCAGCAGCCCCGGGATATCCGGGGAGCTGTTTTTT. This sequence encodes CASSPGISGELFF.

The chain has TRBV11-2 and TRBJ1-3; a possible D gene is TRBD1 (5 bases). Per germline, CDR1 SGHAT and CDR2 FQNNGV. The CDR3 runs 14 residues. Trimming pared 5 bases from V and 5 bases from J, leaving 13 bases between. The CDR3 bases are TGTGCCAGCAGCGTCGGGGGGGGTAGAAACACCATATATTTT. Its protein product is CASSVGGGRNTIYF.